A selection of T cell receptor beta chains follows, all from one sample in a study of blood T cell repertoires in COVID-19. Assay used: immunoSEQ multiplex PCR; TCRdb lists only in-frame clones, some missing. The sample records about 270,000 clones, roughly 90% being singletons. Material for sequencing was peripheral blood. The receptors come from a man between 45 and 60 years old with acute or convalescent COVID-19. Both conserved end residues are part of each CDR3. A D gene is named only where the DNA matches it firmly. The size of a clone is reported for some rows only, either as once, few or many, or as a class for expanded clones.

TRBV4-1	NA	NA	TRBJ1-2	TGCGCCAGCAGCCAAGCCGAGGCTAACTATGGCTACACCTTC	CASSQAEANYGYTF
TRBV27	NA	TRBD2	TRBJ2-3	TGTGCCAGCAGTCCCAACTTAGCGGGGGGCTCAGATACGCAGTATTTT	CASSPNLAGGSDTQYF
TRBV19	NA	NA	TRBJ2-2	TGTGCCAGTAGTGTGACAGGAGCGAACACCGGGGAGCTGTTTTTT	CASSVTGANTGELFF
TRBV10-3	once	TRBD1	TRBJ2-7	TGTGCCATCAGGCCCGAACCGGGACAGGGGTCTACGTCATACTTC	CAIRPEPGQGSTSYF
TRBV5-8	NA	NA	TRBJ1-2	TGTGCCAGTCGCCCGGGGTCAGCTAACTATGGCTACACCTTC	CASRPGSANYGYTF
TRBV28	NA	TRBD1	TRBJ1-4	TGTGCCAGCAGTTTATGGAGGCAGGGGGCTGAAAAACTGTTTTTT	CASSLWRQGAEKLFF
TRBV5-1	once	NA	TRBJ2-3	TGCGCCAGCACCACCTGGGGGCTAGACACAGATACGCAGTATTTT	CASTTWGLDTDTQYF
TRBV7-2	NA	TRBD1	TRBJ2-5	TGTGCCAGCAGCACCTCACAGGGGGCGGAGACCCAGTACTTC	CASSTSQGAETQYF
TRBV7-9	NA	NA	TRBJ2-3	TGTGCCAGCAGCTTAGCGGGGGGGCTTGGAGATACGCAGTATTTT	CASSLAGGLGDTQYF
TRBV7-2	NA	NA	TRBJ1-2	TGTGCCAGCAGCTTAGCCTCCGGGTTTTCTAACTATGGCTACACCTTC	CASSLASGFSNYGYTF
TRBV9	NA	NA	TRBJ2-3	TGTGCCAGCAGCCACGACGGAGGCACAGATACGCAGTATTTT	CASSHDGGTDTQYF
TRBV14	NA	TRBD1	TRBJ1-6	TGTGCCAGCAGCCAAAATTTTATCCGGACAGGTGATTCACCCCTCCACTTT	CASSQNFIRTGDSPLHF
TRBV19	NA	TRBD1	TRBJ1-2	TGTGCCATCACGGCAGGGGGCTTTGGCTACACCTTC	CAITAGGFGYTF
TRBV19	NA	TRBD2	TRBJ2-1	TGTGCCAGTAGGAGCGGGGGGTTCAATGAGCAGTTCTTC	CASRSGGFNEQFF
TRBV18	NA	NA	TRBJ1-4	TGTGCCAGCTCACCGCCCTCTATAGAAAAACTGTTTTTT	CASSPPSIEKLFF